The present TCR beta chain was sequenced within a study of T cell responses to AZD1222 COVID-19 vaccine. Turning to the study itself: Whether given at about 4 or about 12 weeks, second doses were pooled.

This CDR3 comprises 13 residues. CDR1 is MDHEN, CDR2 SYDVKM, per germline. V dropped 10 bases and J dropped 6 bases, with 13 bases sitting between them. Libraries were prepared by immunoSEQ multiplex PCR; TCRdb keeps only in-frame clonotypes and omits some of them. The table has 100,000 to 150,000 clones, about 82% seen once. This chain joins TRBV28 and TRBJ1-6; maybe TRBD1 (6 bases). The clonotype was recovered from an adult in good health. The input for sequencing was peripheral blood, taken on day 0 of AZD1222 vaccination. As DNA, the CDR3 is TGTGCCATCGGGGGCAGTGGTAATTCACCCCTCCACTTT. It encodes CAIGGSGNSPLHF.